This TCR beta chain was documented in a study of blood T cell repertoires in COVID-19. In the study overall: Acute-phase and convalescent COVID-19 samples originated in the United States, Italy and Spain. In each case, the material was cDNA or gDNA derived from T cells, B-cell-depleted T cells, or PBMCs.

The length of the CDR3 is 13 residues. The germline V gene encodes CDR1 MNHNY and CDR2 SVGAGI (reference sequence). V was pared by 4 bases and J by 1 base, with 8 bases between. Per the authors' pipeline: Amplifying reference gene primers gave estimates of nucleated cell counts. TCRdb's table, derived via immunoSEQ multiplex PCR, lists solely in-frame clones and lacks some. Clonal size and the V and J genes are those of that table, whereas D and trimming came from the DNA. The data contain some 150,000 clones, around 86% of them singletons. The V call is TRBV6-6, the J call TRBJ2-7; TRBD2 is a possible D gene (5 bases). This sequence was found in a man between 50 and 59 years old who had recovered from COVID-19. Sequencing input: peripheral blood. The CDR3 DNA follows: TGTGCCAGCAGTTCTGGAGGTTCCTACGAGCAGTACTTC. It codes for CASSSGGSYEQYF.